A selection of T cell receptor beta chains follows, all from one sample in a study of T cell responses to AZD1222 COVID-19 vaccine. TCRdb keeps only in-frame clones here, not all; method: immunoSEQ multiplex PCR. The table lists 140,000 to 150,000 clones, 85% to 95% of them singletons. This sample comprised peripheral blood, obtained after recovery from COVID-19. The receptors were gathered from an adult who had recovered from COVID-19. CDR3s include the opening cysteine and the closing phenylalanine or tryptophan. Fields, in order: clone size, J gene, V gene, D gene, CDR3 DNA, CDR3 protein. The D gene is left open where the match is weak. Clone size is shown for a subset of rows, as once, few, many or a class of expanded clone.

-,TRBJ1-1,TRBV2,-,TGTGCCAGCGGGACATACAACACTGAAGCTTTCTTT,CASGTYNTEAFF
-,TRBJ1-1,TRBV7-3,-,TGTGCCAGCAGCTTAAGGGGAATGAACACTGAAGCTTTCTTT,CASSLRGMNTEAFF
once,TRBJ1-1,TRBV7-9,TRBD1,TGTGCCAGCAGCTTAGACCCTACCGAGACAGGGCCCATGAACACTGAAGCTTTCTTT,CASSLDPTETGPMNTEAFF
-,TRBJ1-1,TRBV6-2/TRBV6-3,TRBD1,TGTGCCAGCAGTTACCCCAGGGGGCAGCTCATGAACACTGAAGCTTTCTTT,CASSYPRGQLMNTEAFF
-,TRBJ1-2,TRBV5-4,TRBD1,TGTGCCAGCAGCTCGGGCCAGGGGGATGGGAATGGCTACACCTTC,CASSSGQGDGNGYTF
-,TRBJ2-3,TRBV2,-,TGTGCCAGCAGTAGAGCAGATACGCAGTATTTT,CASSRADTQYF
-,TRBJ2-1,TRBV4-1,TRBD1,TGCGCCAGCAGCCACCCTGGGGACAGGGCGCAGTTCTTC,CASSHPGDRAQFF
-,TRBJ1-1,TRBV28,-,TGTGCCAGCAGTTTGGATGGGAGGATTAAGAACACTGAAGCTTTCTTT,CASSLDGRIKNTEAFF
-,TRBJ1-1,TRBV12-2,-,TGTGCAAGTCGGGGGGACAGCAAGAACACTGAAGCTTTCTTT,CASRGDSKNTEAFF
once,TRBJ2-7,TRBV10-1,TRBD2,TGCGCCAGCAGTGGTCGTAATAGCGGGACCTACGAGCAGTACTTC,CASSGRNSGTYEQYF
-,TRBJ2-7,TRBV5-5,TRBD2,TGTGCCAGCAGCTTGAGGGAGGGGTACGAGCAGTACTTC,CASSLREGYEQYF
-,TRBJ2-1,TRBV5-1,TRBD2,TGCGCCAGCAGCTTGGGCGGGAGCGCCCTAACCTACAATGAGCAGTTCTTC,CASSLGGSALTYNEQFF
-,TRBJ2-7,TRBV18,-,TGTGCCAGCTCAACGACAGCTTTTGGACATGCCTACGAGCAGTACTTC,CASSTTAFGHAYEQYF
-,TRBJ2-1,TRBV9,-,TGTGCCAGCAGCGGGAGGGCCTCAGTGTGGGAGCAGTTCTTC,CASSGRASVWEQFF
-,TRBJ1-2,TRBV10-1,-,TGCGCCAGCAGTGAGGAGGGACATGGCTACACCTTC,CASSEEGHGYTF
-,TRBJ2-3,TRBV7-8,TRBD2,TGTGCCAGCAGCTTAGTAGGCGGGAGCTTGCCAGATACGCAGTATTTT,CASSLVGGSLPDTQYF
-,TRBJ2-1,TRBV27,TRBD2,TGTGCCAGCAGTTCAGGGACTAGCGGGAGAGTGGATGAGCAGTTCTTC,CASSSGTSGRVDEQFF
-,TRBJ2-1,TRBV19,-,TGTGCCAGTAGTATCGAGCGGGCTCAAACCTACAATGAGCAGTTCTTC,CASSIERAQTYNEQFF
-,TRBJ2-5,TRBV11-1,-,TGTGCCAGCAGCCCAAACCCCAGGGGTGAGACCCAGTACTTC,CASSPNPRGETQYF
-,TRBJ1-2,TRBV4-1,-,TGCGCCAGCAGCCAAGATCTATCATTCGAGGGTTTCGTTTTGGATGGCTACACCTTC,CASSQDLSFEGFVLDGYTF
-,TRBJ2-1,TRBV5-1,TRBD2,TGCGCCAGCAGCTGGCAGACTAGCGGGAGTTCAAGTGAGCAGTTCTTC,CASSWQTSGSSSEQFF
-,TRBJ1-2,TRBV7-9,-,TGTGCCAGCAGCTTAGCCCCTCTCGAAGGGGTCGGAGGCTACACCTTC,CASSLAPLEGVGGYTF
-,TRBJ2-3,TRBV13,TRBD2,TGTGCCAGCAGCCGGGGACTAGCGGGAGGGCCTAGCACAGATACGCAGTATTTT,CASSRGLAGGPSTDTQYF
-,TRBJ1-2,TRBV28,TRBD1,TGTGCCAGCTTCAATCCCGGGGACAGGGATATAATTGACTATGGCTACACCTTC,CASFNPGDRDIIDYGYTF
-,TRBJ1-4,TRBV6-5,-,TGTGCCAGCCGACAAAGGGGTGGCGAAAAACTGTTTTTT,CASRQRGGEKLFF
-,TRBJ2-3,TRBV13,-,TGTGCCAGCAGCTTGGTGGCAGATACGCAGTATTTT,CASSLVADTQYF
-,TRBJ1-1,TRBV5-5,TRBD1,TGTGCCAGCAACCCAAGACAGGGGCCCGGCACTGAAGCTTTCTTT,CASNPRQGPGTEAFF
-,TRBJ2-7,TRBV2,TRBD2,TGTGCCAGCAGTGAAGAGGGACTAGCGGGAGCCGAGCAGTACTTC,CASSEEGLAGAEQYF
-,TRBJ2-7,TRBV20-1,-,TGCAGTGCCCACGGAGGCTACGAGCAGTACTTC,CSAHGGYEQYF
few,TRBJ1-5,TRBV28,-,TGTGCCAGCAGTCGACCAGGGAGTCAGCCCCAGCATTTT,CASSRPGSQPQHF
-,TRBJ2-1,TRBV3-1/TRBV3-2,-,TGTGCCAGCAGCCGCAGGGTATCCTCCTACAATGAGCAGTTCTTC,CASSRRVSSYNEQFF
-,TRBJ1-1,TRBV7-9,-,TGTGCCAGCAGCTTAGCCCAAGGCATGAACACTGAAGCTTTCTTT,CASSLAQGMNTEAFF
-,TRBJ1-2,TRBV6-2/TRBV6-3,-,TGTGCCAGCAGTCCCCCCACAGGGATAGATGGCTACACCTTC,CASSPPTGIDGYTF